Presented here are 16 T cell receptor beta chains from one specimen sequenced in a study of T-cell memory formation after mild COVID-19. TCRdb re-called the 5' RACE reads with MiXCR, one entry per CDR3 protein. The sample contains 380,000 or so distinct CDR3 sequences, approximately 13% of which appear only once. Sequenced input: PBMCs or a T cell subset sorted from them (not recorded which). The origin of the receptors is a man between 18 and 35 years old who had mild COVID-19 (a few samples of this study predate the infection). Cell type and time point are not known.

The rearrangement links TRBV12-3 or TRBV12-4 to TRBJ2-4; TRBD2 might be the D (6 bases). Trimming left V 7 bases short and J 7 bases short, with 17 bases between. There are 14 residues in the CDR3. The CDR3 sequence is CASNLFGGSNIQYF. The CDR3 nucleotides read TGTGCCAGCAACCTATTTGGGGGGAGCAACATTCAGTACTTC.

The V gene is TRBV7-6, the J gene TRBJ2-6; a possible D gene is TRBD1 (6 bases). Looked up from germline, CDR1 is SGHVS and CDR2 is FNYEAQ. The CDR3 is 17 residues long. Trimming cost V 1 base and J 0 bases, with 10 bases left between them. The CDR3 region is CASSLEVQGSGANVLTF. The DNA of the CDR3 is TGTGCCAGCAGCTTAGAAGTACAGGGCTCTGGGGCCAACGTCCTGACTTTC.

This clonotype was seen only a few times. J is TRBJ2-7 and V is TRBV7-9; 11 bases are shared with TRBD1. CDR3 length: 17 residues. CDR1 is SEHNR and CDR2 is FQNEAQ in the germline V gene (reference sequence). The J segment lost 4 bases and the V segment lost 8 bases, leaving 16 bases of the junction unmatched. DNA for the CDR3: TGTGCCAGCCTTAGAAAAACGAGGGACAGGGGGACTTACGAGCAGTACGTC. This sequence encodes CASLRKTRDRGTYEQYV.

This clonotype was seen a few times. Written as DNA, the CDR3 is TGTGCCAGCAGCCGAGGGTGGCGCAATCAGCCCCAGCATTTT. Encoded protein: CASSRGWRNQPQHF. This chain uses TRBV7-2 with TRBJ1-5, with no clear D. V dropped 5 bases and J dropped 2 bases, with 10 bases sitting between them. The CDR3 spans 14 residues. Germline V gene lookup returns CDR1 SGHTA and CDR2 FQGNSA.

V usage is TRBV19 and J usage is TRBJ1-1; D might be TRBD1 (6 bases). Trimming stripped 5 bases from V and 1 base from J, with 14 bases between. Germline V gene data show CDR1 as LNHDA and CDR2 as SQIVND (reference sequence). CDR3 length: 15 residues. For the CDR3, the DNA is TGTGCCAGTAGTGCCGCCGGGGGCGGGAACACTGAAGCTTTCTTT. Protein product: CASSAAGGGNTEAFF.

This clonotype has just a few counts. The rearrangement joins TRBV7-3 to TRBJ1-1; D not resolved. Trimming took 2 bases from V and 6 from J, leaving 16 bases between them. Germline CDR1 SGHTA, CDR2 FQGTGA. The length of the CDR3 is 15 residues. CDR3 bases: TGTGCCAGCAGCTTAGAGGGCGCGAGATCACCTGAAGCTTTCTTT. Amino acids: CASSLEGARSPEAFF.

This clonotype showed up many times. This rearrangement joins TRBV5-6 to TRBJ1-6; no clear D gene. V was clipped by 0 bases and J by 3 bases, with 7 bases between them. The CDR3 has 15 amino acids. Germline V gene data show CDR1 as SGHDT and CDR2 as YYEEEE. Here the CDR3 DNA reads TGTGCCAGCAGCTTGGACGGCGGCTATAATTCACCCCTCCACTTT. Amino acid sequence: CASSLDGGYNSPLHF.

The chain is built from TRBV5-6 and TRBJ2-7; a possible D gene is TRBD1 (6 bases). Per the germline V gene, CDR1 is SGHDT and CDR2 is YYEEEE. Trimming stripped 3 bases from V and 5 bases from J, with 12 bases between. The CDR3 has 13 residues. Here the CDR3 DNA reads TGTGCCAGCAGCTGGGTGGGGGACAACGAGCAGTACTTC. This encodes CASSWVGDNEQYF.

This clonotype has a handful of counts. The V gene is TRBV7-3, the J gene TRBJ2-3; the D gene is possibly TRBD1 (5 bases). CDR3 size: 13 residues. Germline assignment: CDR1 SGHTA and CDR2 FQGTGA. Trimming pared 5 bases from V and 2 bases from J, leaving 8 bases between. The CDR3 coding sequence is TGTGCCAGCAGCGGACATCCCACAGATACGCAGTATTTT. Protein sequence: CASSGHPTDTQYF.

This clonotype was counted a few times. This sequence joins TRBV6-2 or TRBV6-3 and TRBJ2-1; TRBD1 or TRBD2 may be the D gene (5 bases each). The V gene's germline CDR1 is MNHEY and CDR2 SVGEGT. The CDR3 is 15 amino acids. V shed 4 bases and J shed 7 bases, with 17 bases lying between them. The CDR3 here is CASSSPGLGTNEQFF. The CDR3 DNA reads as TGTGCCAGCAGTTCCCCAGGATTGGGGACGAATGAGCAGTTCTTC.

The V call is TRBV5-1, the J call TRBJ1-1; D is perhaps TRBD1 (6 bases). Germline CDR1 SGHRS, CDR2 YFSETQ. The CDR3 covers 15 residues. V lost 0 bases, J lost 4 bases, and 13 bases lay in between. CDR3 sequence: CASSLDSRGTTEAFF. The DNA of the CDR3 is TGCGCCAGCAGCTTGGACTCAAGGGGGACCACTGAAGCTTTCTTT. The variable domain in full, completed from reference TRBV5-1 and TRBJ1-1, reads KAGVTQTPRYLIKTRGQQVTLSCSPISGHRSVSWYQQTPGQGLQFLFEYFSETQRNKGNFPGRFSGRQFSNSRSEMNVSTLELGDSALYLCASSLDSRGTTEAFFGQGTRLTVV.

This clonotype was counted only a few times. V is TRBV6-5 and J is TRBJ2-1; unclear D gene. The CDR3 length is 12 residues. Trimming took 0 bases from V and 10 from J, leaving 7 bases between them. Germline V gene sequence: CDR1 MNHEY, CDR2 SVGAGI. CDR3 bases: TGTGCCAGCAGTTACTCAGAGCAGGAGCAGTTCTTC. It codes for CASSYSEQEQFF.

The chain joins TRBV12-3 or TRBV12-4 to TRBJ1-1; D may be TRBD1 (5 bases). This CDR3 comprises 15 residues. Trimming pared 1 base from V and 3 bases from J, leaving 12 bases between. CDR3 DNA sequence: TGTGCCAGCAGTTTAGGCCAGGGTCTCGACACTGAAGCTTTCTTT. This codes for CASSLGQGLDTEAFF.

In this sample, this clonotype turned up once. The chain links TRBV9 to TRBJ1-3; D ambiguous. V was shortened by 0 bases and J by 8 bases, with 15 bases between the two germline ends. Germline V gene sequence: CDR1 SGDLS, CDR2 YYNGEE. The CDR3 has 15 amino acids. CDR3 sequence (DNA): TGTGCCAGCAGCGTAGAAATCGGCAGCGTAGACACCATATATTTT. Protein product: CASSVEIGSVDTIYF.

This clonotype was recorded at least ten times. The chain joins TRBV24-1 to TRBJ2-7; either TRBD1 or TRBD2 may fit D (6 bases each). This CDR3 spans 15 amino acids. Germline V gene data show CDR1 as KGHDR and CDR2 as SFDVKD. V was shortened by 2 bases and J by 1 base, with 11 bases between the two germline ends. The CDR3 DNA reads TGTGCCACCAGTGATTCCACAGGGAGGTCCTACGAGCAGTACTTC. Its translation is CATSDSTGRSYEQYF.

V is TRBV29-1 and J is TRBJ2-5; TRBD1 agrees at 10 bases. The CDR3 has 13 amino acids. After removal of 6 bases from V and 4 bases from J, the junction contained 5 bases not matched to a gene. The V gene's germline CDR1 is SQVTM and CDR2 ANQGSEA. CDR3 sequence reads: CSVVWDRGETQYF. In DNA form, the CDR3 reads TGCAGCGTGGTTTGGGACAGGGGAGAGACCCAGTACTTC. The entire variable domain, with the rest obtained from reference TRBV29-1 and TRBJ2-5, is as follows: SAVISQKPSRDICQRGTSLTIQCQVDSQVTMMFWYRQQPGQSLTLIATANQGSEATYESGFVIDKFPISRPNLTFSTLTVSNMSPEDSSIYLCSVVWDRGETQYFGPGTRLLVL.